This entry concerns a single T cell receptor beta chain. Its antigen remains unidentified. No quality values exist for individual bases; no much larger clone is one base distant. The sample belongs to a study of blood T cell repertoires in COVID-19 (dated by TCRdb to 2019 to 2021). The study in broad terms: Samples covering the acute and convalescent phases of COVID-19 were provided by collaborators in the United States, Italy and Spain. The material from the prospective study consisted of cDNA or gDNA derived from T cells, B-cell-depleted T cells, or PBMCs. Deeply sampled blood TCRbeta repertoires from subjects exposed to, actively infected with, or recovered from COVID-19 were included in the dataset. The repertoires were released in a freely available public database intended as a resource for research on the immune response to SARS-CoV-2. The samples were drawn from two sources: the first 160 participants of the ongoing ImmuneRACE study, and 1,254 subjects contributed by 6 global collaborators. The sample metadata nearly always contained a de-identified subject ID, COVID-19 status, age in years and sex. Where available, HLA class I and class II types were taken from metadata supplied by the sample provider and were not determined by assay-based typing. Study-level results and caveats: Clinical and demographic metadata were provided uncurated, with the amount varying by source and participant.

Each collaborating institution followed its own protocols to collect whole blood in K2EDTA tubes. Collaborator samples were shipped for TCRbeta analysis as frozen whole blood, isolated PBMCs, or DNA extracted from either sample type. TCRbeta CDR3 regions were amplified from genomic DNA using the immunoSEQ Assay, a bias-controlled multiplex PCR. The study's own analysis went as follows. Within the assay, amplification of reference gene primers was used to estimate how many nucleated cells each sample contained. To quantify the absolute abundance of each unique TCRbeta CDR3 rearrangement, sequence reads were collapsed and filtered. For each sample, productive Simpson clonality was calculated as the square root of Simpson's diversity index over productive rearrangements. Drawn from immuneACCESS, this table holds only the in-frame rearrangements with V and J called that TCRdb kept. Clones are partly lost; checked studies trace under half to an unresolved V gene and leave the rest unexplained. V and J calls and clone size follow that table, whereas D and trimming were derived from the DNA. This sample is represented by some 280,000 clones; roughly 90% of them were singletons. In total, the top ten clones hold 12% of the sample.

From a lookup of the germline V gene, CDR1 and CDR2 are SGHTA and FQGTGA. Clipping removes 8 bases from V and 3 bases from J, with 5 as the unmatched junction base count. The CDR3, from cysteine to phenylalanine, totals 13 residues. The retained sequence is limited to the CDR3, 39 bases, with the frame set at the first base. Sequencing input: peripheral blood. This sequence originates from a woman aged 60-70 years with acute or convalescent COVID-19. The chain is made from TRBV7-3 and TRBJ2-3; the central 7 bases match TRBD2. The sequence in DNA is TGTGCCAGCTCCCAACTAGCGACAGATACGCAGTATTTT. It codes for CASSQLATDTQYF.